The rows below give T cell receptor beta chains drawn from one sample of a study of patients and donors after allogeneic stem cell transplantation. One entry per CDR3 protein, called by TCRdb with MiXCR from the RT-PCR reads. The data hold about 230,000 distinct CDR3 sequences, with 13% to 15% observed a single time. Sequenced input: blood, either unsorted or a sorted T cell fraction (not recorded which). Source of these receptors: a human donor who was either an allogeneic HSCT recipient or a stem cell or donor lymphocyte infusion donor (not recorded which). It is not recorded whose cells these are; they may come from a transplant donor. CDR3s include the opening cysteine and the closing phenylalanine or tryptophan.

V	CDR3
TRBV20-1	CSARDWRGKGTGELFF
TRBV7-8	CASSPRGSYNNEKLFF
TRBV7-8	CASSRNRGADTQYF
TRBV5-4	CASSSETGTSEQFF
TRBV12-3/TRBV12-4	CASSHTGGYTF
TRBV4-2	CASSQTTSGIQETQYF
TRBV2	CASSESPLGYTF
TRBV2	CASRRGMNTGELFF
TRBV20-1	CSATVPGQGRNGYTF
TRBV5-1	CASSLILEGAKTQYF
TRBV15	CATGAGGPSTDTQYF
TRBV13	CASSPDPETEAFF
TRBV18	CASSPPAASLALDTQYF
TRBV12-3/TRBV12-4	CASSSGHPLETQYF
TRBV5-1	CASSRSGQGENTIYF
TRBV25-1	CASTGSGRNTIYF
TRBV20-1	CSARDLQSTDTQYF
TRBV15	CATSFRDSFNEKLFF
TRBV5-1	CASSDAGQGYTF
TRBV5-4	CASSGMGHQETQYF
TRBV24-1	CATSEYSPYGYTF
TRBV14	CASSTTGANVLTF
TRBV6-5	CASSYFDSTPTNEKLFF
TRBV6-6	CASRRLEGEKLFF
TRBV9	CASSVAAGLGYTEAFF
TRBV14	CASSQDRVTEKLFF
TRBV7-3	CASSDRAGNTIYF
TRBV6-1	CASSATWPEAFF
TRBV19	CASKPGLRNQPQHF
TRBV11-2	CASSQDRGVDTQYF
TRBV7-6	CASSPEIAGVLIGNEQFF
TRBV19	CASSITRRDEKLFF
TRBV14	CASSQDFIRGSDTQYF
TRBV29-1	CSVPEASSYNEQFF
TRBV20-1	CSANVGGTGGEEQYF
TRBV11-2	CASSLGGRGPVGNQPQHF
TRBV12-3/TRBV12-4	CASSTGRLNSPLHF
TRBV6-1	CASSRGTSGRSIYEQYF
TRBV12-3/TRBV12-4	CASRISGGAYNEQFF
TRBV20-1	CSARDPRGSTGYTF
TRBV2	CASSLSGRSNEQYF
TRBV20-1	CSARDVDNLAETQYF
TRBV6-5	CASSYQGDEQFF
TRBV12-3/TRBV12-4	CASSLGPYSNQPQHF
TRBV20-1	CSARVGALERSIQYF
TRBV5-5	CASSHSGGSNEQFF
TRBV11-1	CASSLGAGGSHTEAFF
TRBV20-1	CSAALGANYVTDTQYF